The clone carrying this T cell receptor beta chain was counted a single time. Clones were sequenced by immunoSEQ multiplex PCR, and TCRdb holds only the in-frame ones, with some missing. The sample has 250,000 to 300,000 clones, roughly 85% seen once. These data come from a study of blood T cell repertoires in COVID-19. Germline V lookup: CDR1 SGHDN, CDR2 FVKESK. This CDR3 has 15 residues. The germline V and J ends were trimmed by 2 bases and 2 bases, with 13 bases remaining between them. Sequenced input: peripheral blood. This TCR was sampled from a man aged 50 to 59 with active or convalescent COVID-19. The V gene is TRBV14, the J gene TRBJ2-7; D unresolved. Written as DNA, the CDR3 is TGTGCCAGCAGCCAACTTTATGGGCCCACCTACGAGCAGTACTTC. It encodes CASSQLYGPTYEQYF.